This entry describes one T cell receptor (beta chain). TCRdb re-called the PCR reads with MiXCR, one entry per CDR3 protein. The sample has about 12,000 distinct CDR3 sequences, around 60% seen once. The entry originates in a study of tumor-infiltrating lymphocytes in oesophageal squamous cell carcinoma. The CDR3 consists of 13 residues. Trimming pared 0 bases from V and 15 bases from J, leaving 15 bases between. Germline CDR1 is MNHNY and CDR2 is SVGAGI (reference sequence). The receptor's source is a female donor with esophageal squamous cell carcinoma. This chain joins TRBV6-6 and TRBJ2-4; D possibly uses TRBD1 or TRBD2 (5 bases each). Sequenced material: esophageal tumor tissue. DNA of the CDR3: TGTGCCAGCAGTTACTCCGGGACCGGCGAAGTGTACTTC. Translation: CASSYSGTGEVYF.